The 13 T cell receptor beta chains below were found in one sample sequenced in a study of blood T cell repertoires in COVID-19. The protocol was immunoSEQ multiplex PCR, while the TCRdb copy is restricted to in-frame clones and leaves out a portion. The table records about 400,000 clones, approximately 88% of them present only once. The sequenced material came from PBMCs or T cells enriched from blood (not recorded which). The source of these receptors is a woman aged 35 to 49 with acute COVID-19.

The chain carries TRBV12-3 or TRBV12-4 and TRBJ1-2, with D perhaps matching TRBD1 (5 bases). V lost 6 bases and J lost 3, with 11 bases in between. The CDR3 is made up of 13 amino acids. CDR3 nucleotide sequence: TGTGCCAGCAGCGGACATTCTGACTATGGCTACACCTTC. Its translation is CASSGHSDYGYTF.

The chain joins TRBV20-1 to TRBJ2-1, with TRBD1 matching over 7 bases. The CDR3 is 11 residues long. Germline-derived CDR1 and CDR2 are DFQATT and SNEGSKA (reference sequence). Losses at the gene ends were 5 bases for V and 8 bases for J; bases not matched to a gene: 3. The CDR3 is CSAGQAYEQFF. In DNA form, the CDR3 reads TGCAGTGCTGGACAGGCTTATGAGCAGTTCTTC.

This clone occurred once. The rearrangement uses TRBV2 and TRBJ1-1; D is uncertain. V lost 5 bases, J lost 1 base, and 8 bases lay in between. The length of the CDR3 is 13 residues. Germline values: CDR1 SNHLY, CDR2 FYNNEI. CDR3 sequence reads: CASSLMRNTEAFF. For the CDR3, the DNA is TGTGCCAGCAGTCTAATGAGGAACACTGAAGCTTTCTTT.

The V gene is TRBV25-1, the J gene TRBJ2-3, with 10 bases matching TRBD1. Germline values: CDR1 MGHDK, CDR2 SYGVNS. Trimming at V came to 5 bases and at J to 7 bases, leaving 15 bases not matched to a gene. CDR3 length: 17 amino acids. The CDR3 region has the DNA TGTGCCAGCAGTCCAGCTCTATTGACAGGGGGCGTGAATACGCAGTATTTT. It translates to CASSPALLTGGVNTQYF.

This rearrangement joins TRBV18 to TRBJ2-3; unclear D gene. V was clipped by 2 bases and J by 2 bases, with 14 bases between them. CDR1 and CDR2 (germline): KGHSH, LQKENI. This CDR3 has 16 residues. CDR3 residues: CASSPSESLNTDTQYF. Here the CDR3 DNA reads TGTGCCAGCTCACCATCGGAGAGCCTTAACACAGATACGCAGTATTTT.

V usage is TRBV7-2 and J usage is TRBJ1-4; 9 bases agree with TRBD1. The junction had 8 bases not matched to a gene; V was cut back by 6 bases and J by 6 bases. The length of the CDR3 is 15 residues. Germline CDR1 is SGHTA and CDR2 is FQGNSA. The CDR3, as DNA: TGTGCCAGCAGTCTACAGACAGGGGGGGATGAAAAACTGTTTTTT. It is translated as CASSLQTGGDEKLFF.

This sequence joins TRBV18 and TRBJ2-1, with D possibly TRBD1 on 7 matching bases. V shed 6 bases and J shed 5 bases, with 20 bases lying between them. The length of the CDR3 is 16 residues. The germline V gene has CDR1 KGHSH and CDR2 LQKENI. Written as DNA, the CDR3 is TGTGCCAGCTCCCGCCGGACAGGAGGGTCGGACAATGAGCAGTTCTTC. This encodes CASSRRTGGSDNEQFF.

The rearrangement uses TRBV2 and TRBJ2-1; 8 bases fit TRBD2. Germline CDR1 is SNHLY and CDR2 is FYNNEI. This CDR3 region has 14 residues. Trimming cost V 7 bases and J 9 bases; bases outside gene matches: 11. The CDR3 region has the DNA TGTGCCAGCATACGGGCGGGGGGTCTTGTTGAGCAGTTCTTC. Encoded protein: CASIRAGGLVEQFF.

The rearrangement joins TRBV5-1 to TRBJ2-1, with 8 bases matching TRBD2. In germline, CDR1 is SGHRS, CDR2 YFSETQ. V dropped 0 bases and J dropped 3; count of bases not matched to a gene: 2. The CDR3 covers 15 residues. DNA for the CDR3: TGCGCCAGCAGCTTGGCCAGCGGGGGCTACAATGAGCAGTTCTTC. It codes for CASSLASGGYNEQFF.

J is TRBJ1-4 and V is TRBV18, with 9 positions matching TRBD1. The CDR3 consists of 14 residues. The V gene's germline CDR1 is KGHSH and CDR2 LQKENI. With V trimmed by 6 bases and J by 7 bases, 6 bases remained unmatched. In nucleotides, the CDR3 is TGTGCCAGCTCCACAGGGGGCAGCGGTGAAAAACTGTTTTTT. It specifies CASSTGGSGEKLFF.

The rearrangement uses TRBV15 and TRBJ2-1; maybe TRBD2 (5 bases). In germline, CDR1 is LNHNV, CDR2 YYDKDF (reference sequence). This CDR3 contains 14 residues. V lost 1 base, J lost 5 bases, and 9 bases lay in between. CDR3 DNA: TGTGCCACCAGCAGAGCCGGGATACACAATGAGCAGTTCTTC. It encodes CATSRAGIHNEQFF. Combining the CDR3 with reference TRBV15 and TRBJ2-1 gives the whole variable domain DAMVIQNPRYQVTQFGKPVTLSCSQTLNHNVMYWYQQKSSQAPKLLFHYYDKDFNNEADTPDNFQSRRPNTSFCFLDIRSPGLGDTAMYLCATSRAGIHNEQFFGPGTRLTVL.

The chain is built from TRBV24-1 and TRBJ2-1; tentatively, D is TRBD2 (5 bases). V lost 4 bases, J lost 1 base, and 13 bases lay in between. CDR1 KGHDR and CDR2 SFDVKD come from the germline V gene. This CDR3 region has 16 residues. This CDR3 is CATSDQGLPSYNEQFF. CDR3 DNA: TGTGCCACCAGTGACCAAGGACTGCCTTCCTACAATGAGCAGTTCTTC.

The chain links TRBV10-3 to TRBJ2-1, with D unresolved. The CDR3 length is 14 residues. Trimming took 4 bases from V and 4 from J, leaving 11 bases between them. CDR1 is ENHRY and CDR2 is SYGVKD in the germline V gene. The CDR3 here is CAISGLAAYNEQFF. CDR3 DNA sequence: TGTGCCATCAGTGGACTGGCGGCTTACAATGAGCAGTTCTTC.